This entry is about one TCR beta chain. The antigen is undetermined. Data came from immunoSEQ multiplex PCR; TCRdb stores just in-frame clones and leaves some out. The table records about 1.5 million clones, around 98% of them present only once. This specimen belongs to a study of shared clonotypes between healthy human individuals. Study summary: Three men and two women, aged 18 to 49, were donors.

Findings of the study overall: Shared clonotypes: 4.5% to 5% naive CD4, around 3.5% naive CD8, around 2.4% memory CD4, roughly 0.4% memory CD8. Compared with memory subsets, naive subsets generally had larger estimated richness.

The study separated CD4+ cells into CD45RA+ naive and CD45RA-negative memory subsets. In germline, CDR1 is SEHNR, CDR2 FQNEAQ (reference sequence). Between the trimmed V and J ends, which lost 4 bases and 7 bases, there was a span of 13 bases. This CDR3 is 13 amino acids long. The V and J genes are TRBV7-9 and TRBJ1-2; D gene ambiguous. The source material was naive CD4+ T cells sorted from blood. Indicated subset: CD45RA+ positively selected. This TCR was sampled from a man younger than 40 in good health. The CDR3 loop is CASSSNRGPGYTF. CDR3 coding DNA: TGTGCCAGCAGCTCGAATCGCGGCCCTGGCTACACCTTC.